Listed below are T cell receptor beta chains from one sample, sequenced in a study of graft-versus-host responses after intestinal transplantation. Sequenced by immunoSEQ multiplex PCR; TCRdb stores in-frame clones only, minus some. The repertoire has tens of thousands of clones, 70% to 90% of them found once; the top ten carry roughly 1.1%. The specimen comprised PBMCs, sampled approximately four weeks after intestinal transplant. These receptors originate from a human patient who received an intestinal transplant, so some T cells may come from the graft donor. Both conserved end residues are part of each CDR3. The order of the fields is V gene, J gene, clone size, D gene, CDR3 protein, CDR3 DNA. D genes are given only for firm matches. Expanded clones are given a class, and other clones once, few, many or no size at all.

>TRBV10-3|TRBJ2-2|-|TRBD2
CAISGTSGGATGELFF
TGTGCCATCAGTGGGACTAGCGGGGGGGCGACCGGGGAGCTGTTTTTT
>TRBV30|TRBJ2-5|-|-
CAWSVRGSQETQYF
TGTGCCTGGAGTGTAAGGGGGTCACAAGAGACCCAGTACTTC
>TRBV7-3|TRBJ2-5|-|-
CASSLGLALWETQYF
TGTGCCAGCAGCTTAGGGCTAGCCCTTTGGGAGACCCAGTACTTC
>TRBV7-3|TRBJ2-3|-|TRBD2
CASSSLAGGWDTQYF
TGTGCCAGCAGCTCGCTAGCGGGGGGCTGGGATACGCAGTATTTT
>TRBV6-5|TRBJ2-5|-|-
CASSYVGPQETQYF
TGTGCCAGCAGTTACGTTGGTCCTCAAGAGACCCAGTACTTC
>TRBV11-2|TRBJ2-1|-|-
CASSLGNNEQFF
TGTGCCAGCAGCTTAGGCAACAATGAGCAGTTCTTC
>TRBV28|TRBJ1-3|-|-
CASSTPGGNTIYF
TGTGCCAGCAGTACCCCCGGGGGAAACACCATATATTTT
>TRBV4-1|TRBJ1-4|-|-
CASSQGGKLFF
TGCGCCAGCAGCCAGGGAGGGAAACTGTTTTTT
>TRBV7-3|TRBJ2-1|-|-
CASSHPPYNEQFF
TGTGCCAGCAGCCACCCCCCCTACAATGAGCAGTTCTTC
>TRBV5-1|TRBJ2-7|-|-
CASSYDSYEQYF
TGCGCCAGCAGCTACGACAGCTACGAGCAGTACTTC
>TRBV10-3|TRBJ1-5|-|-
CAISESRAGGNQPQHF
TGTGCCATCAGTGAGTCGAGAGCAGGGGGCAATCAGCCCCAGCATTTT
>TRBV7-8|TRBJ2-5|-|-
CASSGQNLDMETQYF
TGTGCCAGCAGCGGACAGAATCTAGATATGGAGACCCAGTACTTC
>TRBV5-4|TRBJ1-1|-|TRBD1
CASNLETGSTEAFF
TGTGCCAGCAACCTCGAGACAGGGAGCACTGAAGCTTTCTTT
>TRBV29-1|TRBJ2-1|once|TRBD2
CSVAPRLAGGPYNEQFF
TGCAGCGTTGCGCCCCGACTAGCGGGAGGGCCGTACAATGAGCAGTTCTTC
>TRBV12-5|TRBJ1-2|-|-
CASGLGGQLNYGYTF
TGTGCTAGTGGTTTGGGTGGACAGCTAAACTATGGCTACACCTTC
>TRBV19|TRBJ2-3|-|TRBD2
CASSMETSSVLTDTQYF
TGTGCCAGTAGTATGGAGACTAGCAGTGTGCTCACAGATACGCAGTATTTT
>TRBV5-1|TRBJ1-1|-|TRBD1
CASSLGGQVPEAFF
TGCGCCAGCAGCTTGGGTGGACAGGTCCCTGAAGCTTTCTTT
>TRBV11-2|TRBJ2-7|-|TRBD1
CASSLQGDRYEQYF
TGTGCCAGCAGCTTACAAGGGGACAGGTACGAGCAGTACTTC
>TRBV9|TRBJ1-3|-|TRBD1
CASSVGTGQGDTIYF
TGTGCCAGCAGCGTGGGTACGGGACAGGGAGACACCATATATTTT
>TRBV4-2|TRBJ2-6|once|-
CASSQDWGTLFSGANVLTF
TGTGCCAGCAGCCAAGATTGGGGGACCCTGTTCTCTGGGGCCAACGTCCTGACTTTC
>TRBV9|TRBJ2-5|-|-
CASSASRGTLQETQYF
TGTGCCAGCAGCGCAAGTAGGGGGACTCTTCAAGAGACCCAGTACTTC
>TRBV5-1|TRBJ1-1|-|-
CASSLALRGNTEAFF
TGCGCCAGCAGCTTGGCTCTACGGGGGAACACTGAAGCTTTCTTT
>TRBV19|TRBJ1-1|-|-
CASSQGREGWTEAFF
TGTGCCAGTTCTCAGGGGAGGGAAGGGTGGACTGAAGCTTTCTTT
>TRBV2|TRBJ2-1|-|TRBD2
CASMTSGGAFATNEQFF
TGTGCCAGCATGACTAGCGGGGGGGCTTTTGCCACCAATGAGCAGTTCTTC
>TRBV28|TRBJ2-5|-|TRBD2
CASSSPPGGTETQYF
TGTGCCAGCAGTTCCCCCCCGGGAGGGACGGAGACCCAGTACTTC
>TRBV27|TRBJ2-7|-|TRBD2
CATAPLAGIPYEQYF
TGTGCCACCGCGCCCCTAGCGGGAATCCCCTACGAGCAGTACTTC
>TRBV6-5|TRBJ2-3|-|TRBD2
CASSVTSGGLDTQYF
TGTGCCAGCAGCGTAACTAGCGGGGGGTTGGATACGCAGTATTTT
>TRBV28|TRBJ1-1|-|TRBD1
CASSFSPDRVDVNTEAFF
TGTGCCAGCAGTTTTTCTCCCGACAGGGTTGACGTGAACACTGAAGCTTTCTTT
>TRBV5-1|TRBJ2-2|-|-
CASSSGTVNTGELFF
TGCGCCAGCAGCTCGGGGACGGTGAACACCGGGGAGCTGTTTTTT
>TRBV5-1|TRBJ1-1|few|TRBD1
CASSLETGVGSTEAFF
TGCGCCAGCAGCTTAGAGACAGGGGTGGGAAGCACTGAAGCTTTCTTT
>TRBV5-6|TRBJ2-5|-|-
CASSLILAGQETQYF
TGTGCCAGCAGCTTGATATTGGCGGGCCAAGAGACCCAGTACTTC
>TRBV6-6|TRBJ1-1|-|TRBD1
CASSQTGGVTEAFF
TGTGCCAGCAGTCAAACAGGGGGCGTCACTGAAGCTTTCTTT
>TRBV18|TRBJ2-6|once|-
CASSPTGGPYSHSGANVLTF
TGTGCCAGCTCACCTACTGGGGGACCTTACTCCCACTCTGGGGCCAACGTCCTGACTTTC